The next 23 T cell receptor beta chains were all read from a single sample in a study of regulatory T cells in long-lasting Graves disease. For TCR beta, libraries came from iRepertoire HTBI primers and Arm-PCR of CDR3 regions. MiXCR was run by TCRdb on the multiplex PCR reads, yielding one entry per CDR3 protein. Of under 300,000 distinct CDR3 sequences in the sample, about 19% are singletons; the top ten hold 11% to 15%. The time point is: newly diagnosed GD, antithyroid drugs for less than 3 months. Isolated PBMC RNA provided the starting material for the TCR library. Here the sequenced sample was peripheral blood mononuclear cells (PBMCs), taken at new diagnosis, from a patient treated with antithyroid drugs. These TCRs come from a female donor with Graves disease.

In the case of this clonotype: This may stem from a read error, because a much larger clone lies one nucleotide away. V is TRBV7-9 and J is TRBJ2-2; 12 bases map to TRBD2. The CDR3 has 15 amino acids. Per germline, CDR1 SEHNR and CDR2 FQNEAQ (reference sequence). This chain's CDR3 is CASSASGGGAGEPFF. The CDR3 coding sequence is TGTGCCAGCAGTGCTAGCGGGGGGGGCGCCGGGGAGCCGTTTTTT.

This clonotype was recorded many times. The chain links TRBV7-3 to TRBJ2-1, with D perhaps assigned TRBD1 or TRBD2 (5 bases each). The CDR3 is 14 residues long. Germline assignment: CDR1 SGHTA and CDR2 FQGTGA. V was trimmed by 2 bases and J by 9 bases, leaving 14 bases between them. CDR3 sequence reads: CASSLSSGAGEQFF. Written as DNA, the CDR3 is TGTGCCAGCAGCTTATCAAGTGGGGCGGGTGAGCAGTTCTTC.

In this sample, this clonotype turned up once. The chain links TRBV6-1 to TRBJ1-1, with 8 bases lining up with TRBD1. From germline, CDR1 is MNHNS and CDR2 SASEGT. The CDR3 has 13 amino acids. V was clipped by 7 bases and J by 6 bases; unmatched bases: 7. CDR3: CASTDPGQAEAFF. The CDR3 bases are TGTGCCAGCACAGACCCGGGACAGGCTGAAGCTTTCTTT.

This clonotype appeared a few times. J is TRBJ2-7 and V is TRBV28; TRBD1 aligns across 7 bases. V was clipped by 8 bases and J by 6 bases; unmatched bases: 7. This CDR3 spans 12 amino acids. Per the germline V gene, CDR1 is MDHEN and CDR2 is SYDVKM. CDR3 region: CASQKGAGEQYF. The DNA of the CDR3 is TGTGCCAGCCAGAAGGGGGCAGGCGAGCAGTACTTC.

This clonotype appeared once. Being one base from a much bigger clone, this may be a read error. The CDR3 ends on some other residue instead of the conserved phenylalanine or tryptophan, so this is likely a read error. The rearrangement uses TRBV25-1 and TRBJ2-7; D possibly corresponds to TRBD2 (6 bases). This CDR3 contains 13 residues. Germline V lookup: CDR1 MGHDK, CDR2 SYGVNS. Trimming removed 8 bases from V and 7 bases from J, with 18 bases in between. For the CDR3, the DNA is TGTGCCAGCGCAGTCGGGAGTCGGGGGGAGCAGTACTCC. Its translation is CASAVGSRGEQYS.

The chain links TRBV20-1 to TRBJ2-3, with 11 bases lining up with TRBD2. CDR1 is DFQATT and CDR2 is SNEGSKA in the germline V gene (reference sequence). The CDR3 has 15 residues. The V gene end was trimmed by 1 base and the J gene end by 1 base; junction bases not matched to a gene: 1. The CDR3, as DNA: TGCAGTGCTAGAGCGACTAGCGGGGGCACAGATACGCAGTATTTT. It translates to CSARATSGGTDTQYF.

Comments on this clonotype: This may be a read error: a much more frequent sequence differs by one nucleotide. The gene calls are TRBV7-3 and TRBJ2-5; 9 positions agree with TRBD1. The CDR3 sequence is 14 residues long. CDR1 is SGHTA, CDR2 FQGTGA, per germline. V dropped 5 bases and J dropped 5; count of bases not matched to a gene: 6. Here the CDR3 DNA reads TGTGCCAGCAGCCATACAGGGGGCGGGGAGACCCAGTACTTC. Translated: CASSHTGGGETQYF.

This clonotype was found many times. The CDR3 region has the DNA TGCGCCAGCAGCTTGTTTTCTTTGAGGGACAGTTACACTGAAGCTTTCTTT. It codes for CASSLFSLRDSYTEAFF. This chain joins TRBV5-1 and TRBJ1-1; 7 nucleotides match TRBD1. CDR3 size: 17 residues. With V trimmed by 1 base and J by 3 bases, 12 bases remained unmatched. Germline CDR1 is SGHRS and CDR2 is YFSETQ.

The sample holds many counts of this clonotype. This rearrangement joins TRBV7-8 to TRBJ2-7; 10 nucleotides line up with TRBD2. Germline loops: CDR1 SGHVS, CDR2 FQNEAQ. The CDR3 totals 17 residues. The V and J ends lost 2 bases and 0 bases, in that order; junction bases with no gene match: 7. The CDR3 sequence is CASSLSLAGESSYEQYF. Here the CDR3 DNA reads TGTGCCAGCAGCTTAAGTCTAGCGGGAGAGTCCTCCTACGAGCAGTACTTC. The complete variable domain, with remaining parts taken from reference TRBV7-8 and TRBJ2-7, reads GAGVSQSPRYKVAKRGQDVALRCDPISGHVSLFWYQQALGQGPEFLTYFQNEAQLDKSGLPSDRFFAERPEGSVSTLKIQRTQQEDSAVYLCASSLSLAGESSYEQYFGPGTRLTVT.

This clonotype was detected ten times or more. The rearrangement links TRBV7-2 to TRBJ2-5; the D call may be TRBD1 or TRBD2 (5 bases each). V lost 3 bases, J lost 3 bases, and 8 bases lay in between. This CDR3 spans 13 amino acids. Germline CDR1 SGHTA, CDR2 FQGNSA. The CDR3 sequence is CASSLWGKETQYF. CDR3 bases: TGTGCCAGCAGCTTGTGGGGGAAAGAGACCCAGTACTTC.

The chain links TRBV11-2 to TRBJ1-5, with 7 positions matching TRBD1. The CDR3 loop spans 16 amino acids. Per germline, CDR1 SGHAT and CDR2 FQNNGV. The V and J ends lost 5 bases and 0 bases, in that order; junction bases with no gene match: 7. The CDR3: CASSLGTDTSNQPQHF. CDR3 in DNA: TGTGCCAGCAGCCTAGGGACAGACACTAGCAATCAGCCCCAGCATTTT.

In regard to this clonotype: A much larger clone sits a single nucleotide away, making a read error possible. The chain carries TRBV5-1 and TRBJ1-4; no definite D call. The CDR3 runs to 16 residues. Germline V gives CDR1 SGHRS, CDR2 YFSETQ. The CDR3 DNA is TGCGCCAGCAGCAAAGACACACCAACAACTAATGATAAACTGTTTTTT. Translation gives CASSKDTPTTNDKLFF.

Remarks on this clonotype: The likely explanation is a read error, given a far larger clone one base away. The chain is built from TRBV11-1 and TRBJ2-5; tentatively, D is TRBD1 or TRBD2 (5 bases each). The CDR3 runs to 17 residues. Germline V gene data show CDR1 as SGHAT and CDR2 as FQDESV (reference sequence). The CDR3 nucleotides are TGCGCCAGCGGCCAAGGCGCCGGGACCGCGAGAGGGGAGACCCAGTACTTC. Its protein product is CASGQGAGTARGETQYF.

Here the CDR3 DNA reads TGTGCCAGCAGCTCCCGACTAGCGGGGGGCAGTAAAGAGACCCAGTACTTC. The encoded protein is CASSSRLAGGSKETQYF. V and J are TRBV7-2 and TRBJ2-5; 13 bases agree with TRBD2. Trimming cost V 4 bases and J 3 bases; bases outside gene matches: 8. The CDR3 has 17 amino acids. Germline V gene sequence: CDR1 SGHTA, CDR2 FQGNSA.

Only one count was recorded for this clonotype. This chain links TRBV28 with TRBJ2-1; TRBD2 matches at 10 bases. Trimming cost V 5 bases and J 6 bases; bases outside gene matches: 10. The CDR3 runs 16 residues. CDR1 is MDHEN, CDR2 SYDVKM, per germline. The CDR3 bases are TGTGCCAGCAGTGCCCCGGCTAGCGGGAGCTTCAATGAGCAGTTCTTC. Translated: CASSAPASGSFNEQFF.

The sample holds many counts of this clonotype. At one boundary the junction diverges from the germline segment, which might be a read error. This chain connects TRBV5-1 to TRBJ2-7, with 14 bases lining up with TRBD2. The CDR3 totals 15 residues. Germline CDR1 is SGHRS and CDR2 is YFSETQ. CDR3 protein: CASSFGLAGGYEQYF. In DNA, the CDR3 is TGTGCCAGCAGCTTTGGACTAGCGGGAGGCTACGAGCAGTACTTC.

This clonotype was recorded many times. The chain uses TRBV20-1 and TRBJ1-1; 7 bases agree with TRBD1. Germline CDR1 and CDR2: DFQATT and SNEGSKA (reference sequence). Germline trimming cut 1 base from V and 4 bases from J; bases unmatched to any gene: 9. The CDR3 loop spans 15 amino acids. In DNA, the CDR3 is TGCAGTGCTAGAGTCCTCGGGGAGGGGGCCACTGAAGCTTTCTTT. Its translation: CSARVLGEGATEAFF.

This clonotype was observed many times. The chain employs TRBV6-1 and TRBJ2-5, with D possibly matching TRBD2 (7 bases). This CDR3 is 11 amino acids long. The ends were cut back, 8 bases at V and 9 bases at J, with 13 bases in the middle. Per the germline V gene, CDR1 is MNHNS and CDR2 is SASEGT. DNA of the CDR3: TGTGCCAGCGGGGGGGCATTGTCCCAGTACTTC. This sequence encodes CASGGALSQYF.

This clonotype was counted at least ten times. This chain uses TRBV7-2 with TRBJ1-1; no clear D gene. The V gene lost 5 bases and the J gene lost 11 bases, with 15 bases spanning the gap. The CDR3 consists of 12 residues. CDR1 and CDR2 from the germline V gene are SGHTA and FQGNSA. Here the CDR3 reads CASSVDTIDAFF. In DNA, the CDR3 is TGTGCCAGCAGCGTCGATACTATAGACGCTTTCTTT.

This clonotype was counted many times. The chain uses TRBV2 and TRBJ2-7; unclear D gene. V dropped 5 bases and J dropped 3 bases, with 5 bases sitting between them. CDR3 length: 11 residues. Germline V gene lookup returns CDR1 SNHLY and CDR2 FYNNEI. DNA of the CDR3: TGTGCCAGCAGTAATGACTACGAGCAGTACTTC. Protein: CASSNDYEQYF.

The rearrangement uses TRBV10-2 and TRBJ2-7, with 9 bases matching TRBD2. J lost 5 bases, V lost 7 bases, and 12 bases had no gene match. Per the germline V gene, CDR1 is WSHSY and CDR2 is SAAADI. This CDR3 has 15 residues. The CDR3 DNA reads TGCGCCAGCACCCCTCAGGGCGGGGGGGTTAACGAGCAGTACTTC. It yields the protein CASTPQGGGVNEQYF.

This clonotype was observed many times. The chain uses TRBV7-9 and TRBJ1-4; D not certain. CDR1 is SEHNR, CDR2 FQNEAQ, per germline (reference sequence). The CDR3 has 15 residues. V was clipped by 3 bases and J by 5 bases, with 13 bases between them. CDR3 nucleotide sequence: TGTGCCAGCAGCTTCGTTACGGGTGTAAATGAAAAACTGTTTTTT. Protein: CASSFVTGVNEKLFF.

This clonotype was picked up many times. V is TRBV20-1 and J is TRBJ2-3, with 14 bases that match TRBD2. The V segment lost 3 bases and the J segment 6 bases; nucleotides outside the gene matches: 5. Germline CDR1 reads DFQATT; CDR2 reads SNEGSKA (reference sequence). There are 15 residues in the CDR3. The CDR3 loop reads CSARTRTSGGDTQYF. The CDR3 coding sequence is TGCAGTGCTAGGACAAGGACTAGCGGGGGGGATACGCAGTATTTT.